This T cell receptor (beta chain) comes out of a study of cytomegalovirus exposure and HLA in healthy donors. Germline V gene sequence: CDR1 MDHEN, CDR2 SYDVKM. CDR3 length: 16 residues. The V segment lost 4 bases and the J segment 5 bases; nucleotides outside the gene matches: 10. PCR used 60 Vbeta primers and 13 Jbeta primers. Measured with immunoSEQ multiplex PCR; TCRdb has only the in-frame clones, and not every one. The sample holds 120,000 or so clones; under 20% are singletons and the top ten take approximately 2.9%. The chain joins TRBV28 to TRBJ1-1; TRBD1 matches 10 bases. This clonotype originated in a female donor in good health and CMV-seropositive. The sequencing input was PBMCs. The CDR3 here is CASSSTGTGAATEAFF. The DNA of the CDR3 is TGTGCCAGCAGTTCTACCGGGACAGGGGCGGCGACTGAAGCTTTCTTT. Complete variable domain (other parts from reference TRBV28 and TRBJ1-1): DVKVTQSSRYLVKRTGEKVFLECVQDMDHENMFWYRQDPGLGLRLIYFSYDVKMKEKGDIPEGYSVSREKKERFSLILESASTNQTSMYLCASSSTGTGAATEAFFGQGTRLTVV.